A single sample gave rise to the 17 T cell receptor beta chains below, sequenced in a study of shared clonotypes between healthy human individuals. Naive CD8 cells comprised CD45RO-negative, CCR7-positively selected cells, excluding terminally differentiated effector memory CD45RA+ cells. Assay used: immunoSEQ multiplex PCR; TCRdb lists only in-frame clones, some missing. The profile covers about 590,000 clones, with about 95% appearing a single time and about 0.11% taken by the ten largest. Specimen: naive CD8+ T cells sorted from blood. These receptors were taken from a woman in her twenties or thirties in good health.

DNA for the CDR3: TGCAGTGCTTCCCAAGAGACCCAGTACTTC. Protein: CSASQETQYF. The chain has TRBV20-1 and TRBJ2-5; D is uncertain. Trimming took off 5 bases at V and 1 base at J, with 2 bases between the two ends. This CDR3 has 10 amino acids. CDR1 and CDR2 (germline): DFQATT, SNEGSKA (reference sequence).

The gene calls are TRBV4-1 and TRBJ1-1; TRBD1 agrees at 8 bases. The CDR3 is made up of 15 amino acids. V lost 4 bases to trimming and J lost 3 bases; unmatched junction nucleotides: 7. Germline CDR1 reads MGHRA; CDR2 reads YSYEKL. In DNA form, the CDR3 reads TGCGCCAGCAGCCCGCGGGAACAGGGGGACACTGAAGCTTTCTTT. It encodes CASSPREQGDTEAFF.

V is TRBV5-1 and J is TRBJ2-2, with 8 bases aligning to TRBD2. CDR1 is SGHRS, CDR2 YFSETQ, per germline. The CDR3 covers 15 residues. Trimming at V came to 2 bases and at J to 5 bases, leaving 5 bases not matched to a gene. CDR3 DNA: TGCGCCAGCAGCTTTCCGGGACTAGAAACCGGGGAGCTGTTTTTT. Translating it yields CASSFPGLETGELFF. The full variable domain, its missing parts supplied by reference TRBV5-1 and TRBJ2-2, is KAGVTQTPRYLIKTRGQQVTLSCSPISGHRSVSWYQQTPGQGLQFLFEYFSETQRNKGNFPGRFSGRQFSNSRSEMNVSTLELGDSALYLCASSFPGLETGELFFGEGSRLTVL.

This clone was observed once. The chain couples TRBV4-1 to TRBJ2-7, with D possibly being TRBD2 (6 bases). The CDR3 is made up of 16 amino acids. Germline values: CDR1 MGHRA, CDR2 YSYEKL. V lost 0 bases to trimming and J lost 0 bases, with 12 bases between them. The CDR3 reads CASSQDIAELSYEQYF. The CDR3 DNA sequence: TGCGCCAGCAGCCAAGATATAGCGGAGCTCTCCTACGAGCAGTACTTC.

The chain joins TRBV6-5 to TRBJ2-1; no firm D call. Germline lookup yields CDR1 MNHEY and CDR2 SVGAGI. The length of the CDR3 is 13 residues. Trimming shortened V by 0 bases and J by 5 bases, and 5 bases separated the two germline ends. The CDR3: CASSYSMDNEQFF. In nucleotides, the CDR3 is TGTGCCAGCAGTTACTCGATGGACAATGAGCAGTTCTTC.

The chain combines TRBV28 with TRBJ1-5, with 7 nucleotides matching TRBD1. V dropped 4 bases and J dropped 5; count of bases not matched to a gene: 8. The CDR3 sequence is 15 residues long. Germline V gene lookup returns CDR1 MDHEN and CDR2 SYDVKM. The CDR3 here is CASSSIQGRDQPQHF. The CDR3 DNA sequence: TGTGCCAGCAGTTCCATACAGGGGAGAGATCAGCCCCAGCATTTT.

This sequence joins TRBV28 and TRBJ2-7; 7 nucleotides match TRBD2. The V gene's germline CDR1 is MDHEN and CDR2 SYDVKM. The CDR3 loop spans 14 amino acids. V gave up 4 bases and J gave up 2 bases; unmatched junction bases: 5. The CDR3: CASSSSGNTYEQYF. In DNA form, the CDR3 reads TGTGCCAGCAGTTCAAGCGGGAACACCTACGAGCAGTACTTC.

This chain uses TRBV28 with TRBJ2-1; TRBD2 might be the D (5 bases). V shed 3 bases and J shed 4 bases, with 13 bases lying between them. CDR1 MDHEN and CDR2 SYDVKM come from the germline V gene. The CDR3 is made up of 15 amino acids. The CDR3 reads CASSLYQEAYNEQFF. As DNA, the CDR3 is TGTGCCAGCAGTTTGTATCAGGAGGCTTACAATGAGCAGTTCTTC.

The gene calls are TRBV6-1 and TRBJ2-7, with D unresolved. Trimming cost V 8 bases and J 3 bases, with 8 bases left between them. In germline, CDR1 is MNHNS, CDR2 SASEGT. The CDR3 covers 11 residues. CDR3 sequence: CASQDGYEQYF. The CDR3, as DNA: TGTGCCAGCCAGGACGGCTACGAGCAGTACTTC.

The CDR3 bases are TGTGCCAGCAGCTTGGACGGCTCCTATTCCTACGAGCAGTACTTC. Residues: CASSLDGSYSYEQYF. The genes are TRBV5-6 and TRBJ2-7; D remains unclear. Deletions cut 0 bases from V and 1 base from J, with 11 bases between. Per the germline V gene, CDR1 is SGHDT and CDR2 is YYEEEE. CDR3 size: 15 residues.

The chain employs TRBV20-1 and TRBJ2-5; D not resolved. Trimming removed 2 bases from V and 2 bases from J, with 3 bases in between. From germline, CDR1 is DFQATT and CDR2 SNEGSKA (reference sequence). The CDR3 contains 11 residues. The DNA for the CDR3 is TGCAGTGCTAGACTACAAGAGACCCAGTACTTC. Translating it yields CSARLQETQYF.

The CDR3 nucleotides read TGTGCCAGTAGTCCCAATGGGGGCTACGAGCAGTACTTC. Protein sequence: CASSPNGGYEQYF. This chain uses TRBV19 with TRBJ2-7; D assignment may be TRBD1 or TRBD2 (5 bases each). CDR3 length equals 13 residues. Trimming cost V 5 bases and J 3 bases, with 11 bases left between them. The germline CDR1 and CDR2 sequences are LNHDA and SQIVND (reference sequence).

The chain carries TRBV29-1 and TRBJ1-3; 9 bases match TRBD1. Germline-derived CDR1 and CDR2 are SQVTM and ANQGSEA. This CDR3 has 14 residues. V was pared by 7 bases and J by 0 bases, with 4 bases of the junction left unmatched. The CDR3 coding sequence is TGCAGCGCCCGACAGGGGGACTCTGGAAACACCATATATTTT. Translation: CSARQGDSGNTIYF.

The V call is TRBV7-9, the J call TRBJ1-1; D is uncertain. The CDR3 sequence is 14 residues long. Germline V gene sequence: CDR1 SEHNR, CDR2 FQNEAQ (reference sequence). Deletions cut 0 bases from V and 6 bases from J, with 11 bases between. This CDR3 is CASSLALGFPEAFF. CDR3 DNA sequence: TGTGCCAGCAGCTTAGCGCTAGGGTTCCCTGAAGCTTTCTTT.

This chain connects TRBV20-1 to TRBJ2-5; no clear D. The J call may be mistaken, given a closer DNA end match to TRBJ2-7. This CDR3 has 10 amino acids. Germline V lookup: CDR1 DFQATT, CDR2 SNEGSKA (reference sequence). The CDR3 protein is CSARDYEQYF. As DNA, the CDR3 is TGCAGTGCTAGGGATTACGAGCAGTACTTC.

Remarks on this clone: The identical CDR3 is also encoded by other nucleotide sequences in the sample. V is TRBV28 and J is TRBJ1-1; D is undetermined. V was pared by 3 bases and J by 4 bases, with 3 bases between. CDR3 size: 11 residues. CDR1 is MDHEN and CDR2 is SYDVKM in the germline V gene. The CDR3 here is CASSFFTEAFF. CDR3 sequence (DNA): TGTGCCAGCAGTTTCTTCACTGAAGCTTTCTTT.

This sequence joins TRBV5-1 and TRBJ1-1, with D unclear. V lost 4 bases to trimming and J lost 0 bases, with 10 bases between them. Germline-derived CDR1 and CDR2 are SGHRS and YFSETQ. The CDR3 extends over 14 amino acids. CDR3 in amino acids: CASSPDQMNTEAFF. Written as DNA, the CDR3 is TGCGCCAGCAGCCCTGACCAGATGAACACTGAAGCTTTCTTT. Combining the CDR3 with reference TRBV5-1 and TRBJ1-1 gives the whole variable domain KAGVTQTPRYLIKTRGQQVTLSCSPISGHRSVSWYQQTPGQGLQFLFEYFSETQRNKGNFPGRFSGRQFSNSRSEMNVSTLELGDSALYLCASSPDQMNTEAFFGQGTRLTVV.